The following is a T cell receptor beta chain sequence with its context. The record originates from a study of T cell responses to AZD1222 COVID-19 vaccine. The repertoire was sequenced with immunoSEQ multiplex PCR; TCRdb's copy has only in-frame clones and lacks some. In the table there are roughly 140,000 clones, around 90% of which are singletons. Germline loops: CDR1 MDHEN, CDR2 SYDVKM. The junction had 10 bases not matched to a gene; V was cut back by 5 bases and J by 11 bases. The CDR3 sequence is 13 residues long. The rearrangement links TRBV28 to TRBJ1-1, with 8 bases aligning to TRBD1. The sequencing here drew on peripheral blood, taken on day 0 of AZD1222 vaccination. This TCR was sampled from an adult in good health. DNA of the CDR3: TGTGCCAGCAGTGGATTCGGACAGGGAAGTGCTTTCTTT. Translating it yields CASSGFGQGSAFF. Looking up the rest from reference TRBV28 and TRBJ1-1 gives the full variable domain: DVKVTQSSRYLVKRTGEKVFLECVQDMDHENMFWYRQDPGLGLRLIYFSYDVKMKEKGDIPEGYSVSREKKERFSLILESASTNQTSMYLCASSGFGQGSAFFGQGTRLTVV.